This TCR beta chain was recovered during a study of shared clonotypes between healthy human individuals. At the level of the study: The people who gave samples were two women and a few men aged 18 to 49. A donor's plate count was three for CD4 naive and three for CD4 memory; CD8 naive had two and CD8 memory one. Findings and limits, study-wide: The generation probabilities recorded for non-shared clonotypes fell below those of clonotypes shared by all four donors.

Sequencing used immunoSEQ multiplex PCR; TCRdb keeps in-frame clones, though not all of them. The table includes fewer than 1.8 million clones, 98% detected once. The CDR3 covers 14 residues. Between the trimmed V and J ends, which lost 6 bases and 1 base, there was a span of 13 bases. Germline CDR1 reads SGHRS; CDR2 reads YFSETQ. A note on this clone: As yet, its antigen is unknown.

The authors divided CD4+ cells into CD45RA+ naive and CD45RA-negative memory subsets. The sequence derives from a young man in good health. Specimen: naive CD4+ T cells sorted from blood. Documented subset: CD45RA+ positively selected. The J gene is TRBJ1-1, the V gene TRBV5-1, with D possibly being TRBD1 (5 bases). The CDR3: CASMRGQGNTEAFF. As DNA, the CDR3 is TGCGCCAGCATGAGGGGTCAGGGGAACACTGAAGCTTTCTTT. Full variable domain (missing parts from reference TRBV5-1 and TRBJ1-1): KAGVTQTPRYLIKTRGQQVTLSCSPISGHRSVSWYQQTPGQGLQFLFEYFSETQRNKGNFPGRFSGRQFSNSRSEMNVSTLELGDSALYLCASMRGQGNTEAFFGQGTRLTVV.